Given below is one TCR beta chain in context. It has no known antigen specificity. A single base separates this from a much larger clone, so it may be a read error. Lymph node samples came from the axillary draining lymph nodes of breast cancer patients. The germline V gene gives CDR1 as SGDLS and CDR2 as YYNGEE. The CDR3 starts with the cysteine, ends with the phenylalanine, and has 15 residues. CDR3 DNA is the only sequence kept; it has 45 bases, read in frame from the first base. This sample is part of a study of breast tumors, draining lymph nodes, adjacent tissues (dated by TCRdb to 2016 to 2017). As for the study more broadly: In breast cancer patients, the study compared the TCR beta repertoires of tumor, adjacent nontumor tissue and axillary lymph nodes. The study aimed to assess the relationships and possible T-cell exchange between tumor, surrounding tissue and draining lymph node repertoires in human breast cancer. The research as a whole found: Tumor T-cell repertoires showed less diversity than lymph node repertoires and more diversity than nontumor tissue repertoires, and tumor T-cell repertoires showed preferential V and J gene usage. Tumor and nontumor tissue repertoires were significantly more similar in luminal-like than in basal-like breast cancer. Rather than being directly demonstrated, the conclusion that tumor T cells originate in lymph nodes was presented as consistent with a hypothesis. The data were considered consistent with most tumor T cells being derived from the lymph node and subsequently expanding within tumor tissue.

Sequencer: Illumina HiSeq 2000. TCR beta chain libraries were generated by multiplex PCR amplification. The amplified TCR beta chain products were analyzed by high-throughput sequencing. The raw public reads went through TCRdb reprocessing: fastp at Q25, MiXCR clone calling, in-frame beta chains kept. CDR3 protein duplicates are merged, each entry listing the most common genes and DNA. The sample table contains over 200,000 distinct CDR3 sequences; only one count was recorded for roughly 32% of them. About 1.4% of the sample lies in the top ten. The chain employs TRBV9 and TRBJ2-5; 7 middle bases align to TRBD2. The clonotype was recovered from a female donor with breast cancer. Some clones in this sample may be carry-over from other donors' samples. Input material: axillary lymph node tissue. In nucleotides, the sequence is TGTGCCAGCAGCGTAGGGGGTAGCGGGCGGGAGACCCGGTACTTC. Its coded protein is CASSVGGSGRETRYF. The CDR3, completed at both ends by the reference TRBV9 and TRBJ2-5 genes, gives the full variable domain DSGVTQTPKHLITATGQRVTLRCSPRSGDLSVYWYQQSLDQGLQFLIQYYNGEERAKGNILERFSAQQFPDLHSELNLSSLELGDSALYFCASSVGGSGRETRYFGPGTRLLVL.